This T cell receptor (beta chain) was retrieved from a study of blood T cell repertoires in COVID-19. Generated by immunoSEQ multiplex PCR, the TCRdb table keeps only in-frame clones and is missing some. The table has approximately 280,000 clones, more than 80% seen once. Germline V lookup: CDR1 DFQATT, CDR2 SNEGSKA (reference sequence). This CDR3 comprises 11 residues. Trimming stripped 1 base from V and 8 bases from J, with 8 bases between. The sample consisted of peripheral blood. This clonotype was sampled from a woman in her twenties or thirties with COVID-19, enrolled during active disease. This rearrangement joins TRBV20-1 to TRBJ1-2; D remains unclear. CDR3 in amino acids: CSARARYGYTF. CDR3 nucleotides: TGCAGTGCTAGAGCCCGGTACGGCTACACCTTC.